The rows below give T cell receptor beta chains drawn from one sample of a study of shared clonotypes between healthy human individuals. Libraries were prepared by immunoSEQ multiplex PCR; TCRdb keeps only in-frame clonotypes and omits some of them. Of roughly 1,100,000 clones listed, 70% to 80% are singletons. The sequenced sample was memory CD4+ T cells sorted from blood. All receptors derive from a man in his late teens or twenties in good health. Each CDR3 is given with its conserved first and last residue. Fields, in order: CDR3 DNA, CDR3 protein, J gene, D gene, clone size, V gene. A D gene is named only where the DNA matches it firmly. Clone size is shown for a subset of rows, as once, few, many or a class of expanded clone.

TGTGCCAGCAGTTTCGACGGCTCCTACGAGCAGTACTTC,CASSFDGSYEQYF,TRBJ2-7,NA,once,TRBV27
TGTGCCAGCATTGGTACAGATTTTGGGGATGAGCAGTTCTTC,CASIGTDFGDEQFF,TRBJ2-1,NA,NA,TRBV28
TGCGCCAGCAGCTTCTTGTTGGGGACAGGGGGTGGTGAAGCTTTCTTT,CASSFLLGTGGGEAFF,TRBJ1-1,TRBD1,many,TRBV5-1
TGTGCCAGCAGCGTAGATCCAAAAAGTGAAAAACTGTTTTTT,CASSVDPKSEKLFF,TRBJ1-4,NA,few,TRBV9
TGTGCCAGCAGCGGGCAGGCAATTGGCTACACCTTC,CASSGQAIGYTF,TRBJ1-2,NA,few,TRBV7-8
TGTGCCAGCAGTTTATGGGGCCTAACCGACAGTCTTGGCTACACCTTC,CASSLWGLTDSLGYTF,TRBJ1-2,NA,NA,TRBV28
TGCGCCAGCAGCCAAGAGTCTAGCGGGGGGGCCCTGCAGTATTTT,CASSQESSGGALQYF,TRBJ2-3,TRBD2,NA,TRBV4-1
TGTGCCAGCAGCTTATCTCAGGGAGGGAACACTGAAGCTTTCTTT,CASSLSQGGNTEAFF,TRBJ1-1,NA,few,TRBV7-3
TGTGCCAGCTCATTAAGTCCGGGGGCTAATGAAAAACTGTTTTTT,CASSLSPGANEKLFF,TRBJ1-4,NA,NA,TRBV18
TGTGCCAGCAGCCTAAGTCTGGGGGGCGGGACCCAGTACTTC,CASSLSLGGGTQYF,TRBJ2-5,NA,NA,TRBV7-2
TGCGCCAGCAGCTTAGGCGGGGTCCCCTGGGAGACCCAGTACTTC,CASSLGGVPWETQYF,TRBJ2-5,NA,NA,TRBV5-1
TGTGCCAGCAGTTACGGGCAGGGTGGGCGCAATCAGCCCCAGCATTTT,CASSYGQGGRNQPQHF,TRBJ1-5,NA,NA,TRBV6-6
TGTGCTAGTGGTTCGGGACAGGGTCAAGAGACCCAGTACTTC,CASGSGQGQETQYF,TRBJ2-5,TRBD1,once,TRBV12-5
TGTGCCAGCAGTCCAACCGACAGGGGAGGTGGCTACACCTTC,CASSPTDRGGGYTF,TRBJ1-2,TRBD1,few,TRBV28
TGTGCCAGCTCACCACAGTCGGGGGGCAGATTCGAGCAGTACTTC,CASSPQSGGRFEQYF,TRBJ2-7,NA,NA,TRBV18
TGTGCCAGCAGCAAATTCACTGGCTCCGAAGAGACCCAGTACTTC,CASSKFTGSEETQYF,TRBJ2-5,NA,NA,TRBV21-1
TGCGCCAGCAGCCAAGGGAAGGCGGGCTACACCTTC,CASSQGKAGYTF,TRBJ1-2,NA,NA,TRBV4-3
TGTGCCAGCAGCCAGGGCGTGGGCAAGCAGTACTTC,CASSQGVGKQYF,TRBJ2-7,NA,NA,TRBV11-2
TGTGCCACCAGCAGTACCACAGGGGGACGGGGTGAAAAACTGTTTTTT,CATSSTTGGRGEKLFF,TRBJ1-4,TRBD1,NA,TRBV15
TGTGCCAGCAGCCCCGGGACTGCTTCCTACGAGCAGTACTTC,CASSPGTASYEQYF,TRBJ2-7,NA,NA,TRBV21-1
TGTGCCAGCAAAGGAGGGGGTGGCACTGAAGCTTTCTTT,CASKGGGGTEAFF,TRBJ1-1,NA,NA,TRBV2
TGCGCCAGCAGCTTGATCGACCGCGGGAGGGCCCGGGATACGCAGTATTTT,CASSLIDRGRARDTQYF,TRBJ2-3,TRBD2,NA,TRBV5-1
TGTGCCAGCAGCCCCCGGGACGAGCAGTACTTC,CASSPRDEQYF,TRBJ2-7,NA,NA,TRBV11-2
TGTGCCAGCTTCGAAGGGCGCAAAGCTTTCTTT,CASFEGRKAFF,TRBJ1-1,NA,few,TRBV2
TGTGCCAGCAGCGTAGTACCGGGGGCCGACATTCAGTACTTC,CASSVVPGADIQYF,TRBJ2-4,NA,NA,TRBV9
TGTGCCAGCGGGGGACAGGGCGATGAGCAGTTCTTC,CASGGQGDEQFF,TRBJ2-1,TRBD1,NA,TRBV28
TGTGCCTGGAGTACCCGTTTTGAGACCCAGTACTTC,CAWSTRFETQYF,TRBJ2-5,NA,once,TRBV30
TGTGCCAGCAGTTACTCGGTCCTCCCCTACCAAGAGACCCAGTACTTC,CASSYSVLPYQETQYF,TRBJ2-5,NA,NA,TRBV6-5
TGTGCCAGCAGCTTAGTTCAGGTCACTGAAGCTTTCTTT,CASSLVQVTEAFF,TRBJ1-1,NA,NA,TRBV11-2
TGTGCCTGGATGAGCGGGAGGGCAGGCGAGCAGTACTTC,CAWMSGRAGEQYF,TRBJ2-7,TRBD2,NA,TRBV30
TGCGCCAGCAGCCACGGGACGCTTGGAAACACCATATATTTT,CASSHGTLGNTIYF,TRBJ1-3,NA,NA,TRBV5-1
TGTGCCAGCAGCTTCCGGACCCTTACGGGTAATTCACCCCTCCACTTT,CASSFRTLTGNSPLHF,TRBJ1-6,NA,few,TRBV13
TGTGCCAGCAGACTCACAGGGGCCGGGGAGACCCAGTACTTC,CASRLTGAGETQYF,TRBJ2-5,TRBD1,NA,TRBV2
TGCGCCAGCAGCCCCTCCAGTGTGGGGGCCAACGTCCTGACTTTC,CASSPSSVGANVLTF,TRBJ2-6,NA,NA,TRBV5-1
TGCGCCAGCAGCCAACTGGAGCGCTCCTACAATGAGCAGTTCTTC,CASSQLERSYNEQFF,TRBJ2-1,NA,NA,TRBV4-3
TGTGCCAGCAGCTTCGGACGGGGCGAGCAGTACTTC,CASSFGRGEQYF,TRBJ2-7,NA,once,TRBV28
TGTGCCAGCAGCTTGAGCGGGGGGGCCGGTCGCCAAGAGACCCAGTACTTC,CASSLSGGAGRQETQYF,TRBJ2-5,TRBD2,NA,TRBV5-4
TGCGCCAGCAGCTTGGACAGGTCGGGGAATTCACCCCTCCACTTT,CASSLDRSGNSPLHF,TRBJ1-6,NA,NA,TRBV5-1
TGTGCCAGCAGCCCATCCACTGGGGAGACCCAGTACTTC,CASSPSTGETQYF,TRBJ2-5,NA,NA,TRBV11-3
TGCAGCATTCGTGGGACACATGAGCAGTTCTTC,CSIRGTHEQFF,TRBJ2-1,NA,NA,TRBV29-1
TGTGCCAGCAGCTATAACAGGGGCCAAGAGACCCAGTACTTC,CASSYNRGQETQYF,TRBJ2-5,TRBD1,NA,TRBV11-2
TGTGCCAGCAGCTCCGGGACAGGGGATTTTAATGAGCAGTTCTTC,CASSSGTGDFNEQFF,TRBJ2-1,TRBD1,NA,TRBV7-9
TGCGCCAGCAGCTTGGGGGTAGCCAAAAACATTCAGTACTTC,CASSLGVAKNIQYF,TRBJ2-4,NA,once,TRBV5-1
TGCAGCGTTCCCCCTTCTAGCGGGAGGGCGGTAGATACGCAGTATTTT,CSVPPSSGRAVDTQYF,TRBJ2-3,TRBD2,NA,TRBV29-1
TGCAGCGTGGAAGGGGGGATTGGCTACACCTTC,CSVEGGIGYTF,TRBJ1-2,NA,NA,TRBV29-1
TGTGCCAGGACCCGGGACAGCGCGAACACCGGGGAGCTGTTTTTT,CARTRDSANTGELFF,TRBJ2-2,TRBD1,NA,TRBV2
TGCGCCAGCAGCTTGGATGGTACCCAGGTGGAGACCCAGTACTTC,CASSLDGTQVETQYF,TRBJ2-5,NA,NA,TRBV5-1
TGTGCCAGCAGCGTAGGCAGTAGTCAGTACAATGAGCAGTTCTTC,CASSVGSSQYNEQFF,TRBJ2-1,NA,few,TRBV9
TGTGCCAGCAGTGACACCCAATCAGGGCTCCGCTACGATACGCAGTATTTT,CASSDTQSGLRYDTQYF,TRBJ2-3,NA,NA,TRBV6-4
TGTGCCAGCAGTGAATGGGGGACGGTGAACACTGAAGCTTTCTTT,CASSEWGTVNTEAFF,TRBJ1-1,NA,NA,TRBV6-1
TGCGCCAGCAGCCAAGATTGGGCAGGATTCGGTGGCTACACCTTC,CASSQDWAGFGGYTF,TRBJ1-2,NA,NA,TRBV4-1
TGTGCCAGCAGCCTTACAACAGGGACTGAAGCTTTCTTT,CASSLTTGTEAFF,TRBJ1-1,NA,few,TRBV14